This T cell receptor beta chain was obtained from a study of blood T cell repertoires in COVID-19. CDR1 and CDR2 from the germline V gene are LNHDA and SQIVND (reference sequence). This CDR3 region has 15 residues. V shed 1 base and J shed 6 bases, with 14 bases lying between them. Under the authors' procedure: Amplification with reference gene primers provided the estimates of nucleated cell counts. Generated by immunoSEQ multiplex PCR, the TCRdb table keeps only in-frame clones and is missing some. V and J calls plus clone size are reproduced from that table; the DNA served to infer D and trimming. The sample carries 250,000 to 350,000 clones, around 86% recorded once.

The sample comprised peripheral blood. The clonotype was recovered from a woman in her 30s who had recovered from COVID-19. The gene calls are TRBV19 and TRBJ2-3; a weak D match, TRBD1 (6 bases). The CDR3, as DNA: TGTGCCAGTAGTATAGCAGGGACAAAAGGGGATACGCAGTATTTT. Encoded protein: CASSIAGTKGDTQYF.